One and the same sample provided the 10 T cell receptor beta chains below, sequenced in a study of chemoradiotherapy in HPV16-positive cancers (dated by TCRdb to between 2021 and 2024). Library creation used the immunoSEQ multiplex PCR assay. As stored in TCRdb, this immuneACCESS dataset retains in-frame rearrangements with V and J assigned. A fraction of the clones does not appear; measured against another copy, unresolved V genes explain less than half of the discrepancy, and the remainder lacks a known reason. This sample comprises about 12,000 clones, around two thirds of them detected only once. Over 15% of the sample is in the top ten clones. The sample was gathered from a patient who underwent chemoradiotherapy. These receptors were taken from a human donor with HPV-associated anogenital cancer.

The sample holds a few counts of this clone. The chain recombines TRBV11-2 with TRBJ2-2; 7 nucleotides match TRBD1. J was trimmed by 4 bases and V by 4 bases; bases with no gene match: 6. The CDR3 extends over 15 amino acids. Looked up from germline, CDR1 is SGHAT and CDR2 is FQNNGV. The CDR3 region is CASSSQTGVTGELFF. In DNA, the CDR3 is TGTGCCAGCAGCTCGCAAACAGGGGTCACCGGGGAGCTGTTTTTT.

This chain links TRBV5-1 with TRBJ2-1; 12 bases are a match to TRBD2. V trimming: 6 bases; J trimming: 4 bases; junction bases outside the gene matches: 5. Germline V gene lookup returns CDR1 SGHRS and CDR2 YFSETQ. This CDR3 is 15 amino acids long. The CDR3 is CASIKTSGGYNEQFF. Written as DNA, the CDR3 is TGCGCCAGCATAAAGACTAGCGGGGGATACAATGAGCAGTTCTTC. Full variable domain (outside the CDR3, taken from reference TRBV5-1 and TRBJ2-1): KAGVTQTPRYLIKTRGQQVTLSCSPISGHRSVSWYQQTPGQGLQFLFEYFSETQRNKGNFPGRFSGRQFSNSRSEMNVSTLELGDSALYLCASIKTSGGYNEQFFGPGTRLTVL.

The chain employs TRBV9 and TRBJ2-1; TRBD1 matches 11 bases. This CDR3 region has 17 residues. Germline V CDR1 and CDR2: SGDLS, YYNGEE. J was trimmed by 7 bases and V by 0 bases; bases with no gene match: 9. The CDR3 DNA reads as TGTGCCAGCAGCGTAGAAGGGGACAGGGGGAGGGAAAATGAGCAGTTCTTC. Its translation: CASSVEGDRGRENEQFF. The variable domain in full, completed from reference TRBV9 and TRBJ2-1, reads DSGVTQTPKHLITATGQRVTLRCSPRSGDLSVYWYQQSLDQGLQFLIQYYNGEERAKGNILERFSAQQFPDLHSELNLSSLELGDSALYFCASSVEGDRGRENEQFFGPGTRLTVL.

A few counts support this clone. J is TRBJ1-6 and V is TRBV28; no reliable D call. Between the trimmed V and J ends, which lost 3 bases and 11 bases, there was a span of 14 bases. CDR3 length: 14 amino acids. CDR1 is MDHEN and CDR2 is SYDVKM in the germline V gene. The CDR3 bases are TGTGCCAGCAGTTTCTCGGGAGGTGGTGCACCCCTCCACTTT. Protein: CASSFSGGGAPLHF.

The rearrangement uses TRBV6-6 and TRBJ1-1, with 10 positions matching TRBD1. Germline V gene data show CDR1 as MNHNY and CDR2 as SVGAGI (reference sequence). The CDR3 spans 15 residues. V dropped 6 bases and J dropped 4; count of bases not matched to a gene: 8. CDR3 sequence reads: CASRKPGQGITEAFF. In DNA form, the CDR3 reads TGTGCCAGCAGGAAGCCGGGACAGGGGATCACTGAAGCTTTCTTT.

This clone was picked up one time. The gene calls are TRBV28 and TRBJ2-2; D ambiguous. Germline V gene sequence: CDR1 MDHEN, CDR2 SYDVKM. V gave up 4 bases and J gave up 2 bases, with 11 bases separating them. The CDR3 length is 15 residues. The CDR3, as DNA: TGTGCCAGCAGTTCTTACACAGATAACACCGGGGAGCTGTTTTTT. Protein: CASSSYTDNTGELFF.

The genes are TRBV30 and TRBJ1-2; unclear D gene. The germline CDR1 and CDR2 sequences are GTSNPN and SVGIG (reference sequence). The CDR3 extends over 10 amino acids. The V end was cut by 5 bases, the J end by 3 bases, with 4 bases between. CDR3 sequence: CAWLDYGYTF. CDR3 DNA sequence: TGTGCCTGGCTCGACTATGGCTACACCTTC.

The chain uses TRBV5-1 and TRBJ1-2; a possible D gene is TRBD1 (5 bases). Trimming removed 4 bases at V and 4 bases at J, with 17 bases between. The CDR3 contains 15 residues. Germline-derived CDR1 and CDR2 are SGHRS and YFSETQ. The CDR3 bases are TGCGCCAGCAGCCTCGACAGCCCCCGGGGCTATGGCTACACCTTC. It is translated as CASSLDSPRGYGYTF.

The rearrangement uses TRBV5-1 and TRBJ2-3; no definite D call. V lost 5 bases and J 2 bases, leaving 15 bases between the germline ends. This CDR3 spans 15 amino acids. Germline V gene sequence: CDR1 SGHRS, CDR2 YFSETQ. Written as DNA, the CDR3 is TGCGCCAGCAGACTCGCGCTAGTGTTCACAGATACGCAGTATTTT. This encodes CASRLALVFTDTQYF.

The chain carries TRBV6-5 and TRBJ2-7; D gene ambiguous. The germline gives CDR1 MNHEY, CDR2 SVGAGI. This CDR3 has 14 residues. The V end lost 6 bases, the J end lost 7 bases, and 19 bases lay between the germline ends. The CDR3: CASSSSRVSGEQYF. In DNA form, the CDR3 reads TGTGCCAGCAGCTCCAGCCGTGTTTCGGGTGAGCAGTACTTC.